Listed below are T cell receptor beta chains from one sample, sequenced in a study of shared clonotypes between healthy human individuals. The repertoire was sequenced with immunoSEQ multiplex PCR; TCRdb's copy has only in-frame clones and lacks some. The sample holds 950,000 to 1,300,000 clones, around 74% seen once. The sequencing input was memory CD4+ T cells sorted from blood. Receptors were obtained from a man between 18 and 35 years old in good health. Each CDR3 is given with its conserved first and last residue. The D gene is left open where the match is weak. Clone size appears in some rows only: once, few, many, or a class for an expanded clone.

size | D | J | V | DNA | CDR3
few | . | TRBJ1-4 | TRBV9 | TGTGCCAGCAGCGACCCCAGAGCGGAGGAAAAACTGTTTTTT | CASSDPRAEEKLFF
. | TRBD2 | TRBJ2-1 | TRBV4-1 | TGCGCCAGCAGCCAAGACACTAGCGGGAGTTACAATGAGCAGTTCTTC | CASSQDTSGSYNEQFF
once | . | TRBJ1-6 | TRBV12-5 | TGTGCTAGTGGTTCCGGACAGAGCTATAATTCACCCCTCCACTTT | CASGSGQSYNSPLHF
. | . | TRBJ1-6 | TRBV30 | TGTGCCTGGAATGTTTACGAGAATTCACCCCTCCACTTT | CAWNVYENSPLHF
. | . | TRBJ1-5 | TRBV7-9 | TGTGCCAGCAGCTTAGAGGGAAGGCATCAGCCCCAGCATTTT | CASSLEGRHQPQHF
. | TRBD1 | TRBJ1-6 | TRBV9 | TGTGCCAGCAGCGAGACGGACAGGGGATCACCCCTCCACTTT | CASSETDRGSPLHF
few | TRBD2 | TRBJ2-7 | TRBV2 | TGTGCCAGCAGGCGGGACTACGGCGAGCAGTACTTC | CASRRDYGEQYF
few | . | TRBJ2-1 | TRBV6-1 | TGTGCCAGCGAGACCAGGAGGGATGAGCAGTTCTTC | CASETRRDEQFF
. | TRBD1 | TRBJ1-6 | TRBV5-1 | TGCGCCAGCAGCTCTGACAGGGTCGGTAATTCACCCCTCCACTTT | CASSSDRVGNSPLHF
. | TRBD2 | TRBJ2-3 | TRBV19 | TGTGCCAGTAGTTTTTCTAGCGGGGGCACAGATACGCAGTATTTT | CASSFSSGGTDTQYF
. | TRBD1 | TRBJ1-4 | TRBV19 | TGTGCCAGTAGTACCGGGTTGACAGGGGTCGGTGAAAAACTGTTTTTT | CASSTGLTGVGEKLFF
. | . | TRBJ2-1 | TRBV9 | TGTGCCAGCGGCTCGGGCGGGTCCTACAATGAGCAGTTCTTC | CASGSGGSYNEQFF
. | . | TRBJ2-5 | TRBV2 | TGTGCCGGGAGTGAGCGAGAGACCCAGTACTTC | CAGSERETQYF
. | . | TRBJ2-7 | TRBV19 | TGTGCCAGTAGTAATGGGCAGATAATAGAGCAGTACTTC | CASSNGQIIEQYF
. | TRBD2 | TRBJ2-3 | TRBV7-9 | TGTGCCAGCAGCTTAGCCTCAAGCGGGGGCACAGATACGCAGTATTTT | CASSLASSGGTDTQYF
. | TRBD1 | TRBJ1-2 | TRBV4-1 | TGCGCCAGCAGCCCGGCGAGGGACAGGGGGCTGGGTGGCTACACCTTC | CASSPARDRGLGGYTF
once | TRBD1 | TRBJ1-6 | TRBV30 | TGTGCCTGGAGTGTGGGACAGGGGAATTCACCCCTCCACTTT | CAWSVGQGNSPLHF
once | . | TRBJ1-2 | TRBV11-2 | TGTGCCAGCAGCTTAGACAGGGGAGGTGGCTACACCTTC | CASSLDRGGGYTF
. | TRBD1 | TRBJ1-1 | TRBV19 | TGTGCCAGTAGTATTGGGGGACAGGCCGGTAGGGACACTGAAGCTTTCTTT | CASSIGGQAGRDTEAFF
once | . | TRBJ1-5 | TRBV5-6 | TGTGCCAGCACCCTGGGGGGGTTTGATAATCAGCCCCAGCATTTT | CASTLGGFDNQPQHF
. | TRBD1 | TRBJ2-7 | TRBV27 | TGTGCCAGCAGCCTAGGGACAGGGGGGCCTCGGGAGCAGTACTTC | CASSLGTGGPREQYF
. | . | TRBJ2-7 | TRBV2 | TGTGCCAGCAGCCCCCATACATACGAGCAGTACTTC | CASSPHTYEQYF
. | . | TRBJ2-1 | TRBV4-3 | TGCGCCAGCAGCCAAGATCTTCAAGCGGAGACCTACAATGAGCAGTTCTTC | CASSQDLQAETYNEQFF
. | TRBD1 | TRBJ1-4 | TRBV18 | TGTGCCAGCTCACCACGAAAGGGGGCGGATGAAAAACTGTTTTTT | CASSPRKGADEKLFF
few | . | TRBJ2-7 | TRBV5-1 | TGCGCCAGCAGCACGGAAGGGGGGCCCTACGAGCAGTACTTC | CASSTEGGPYEQYF
once | TRBD1 | TRBJ2-2 | TRBV6-6 | TGTGCCAGCAGGACAGGGATCGGGGAGCTGTTTTTT | CASRTGIGELFF
. | . | TRBJ1-1 | TRBV2 | TGTGCCAGCACAGGGTACTCGAATGAAGCTTTCTTT | CASTGYSNEAFF
. | . | TRBJ2-7 | TRBV7-2 | TGTGCCAGCAGCCCCGGGGGCGACAGGGCCCACGTGCAGTACTTC | CASSPGGDRAHVQYF
. | . | TRBJ1-4 | TRBV5-1 | TGCGCCAGCAGCTTGGGGCAGGGAACAACTAATGAAAAACTGTTTTTT | CASSLGQGTTNEKLFF
. | . | TRBJ1-5 | TRBV7-2 | TGTGCCAGCAGCTCCCCAACCAGAGGGGTTAGCAATCAGCCCCAGCATTTT | CASSSPTRGVSNQPQHF
once | . | TRBJ2-7 | TRBV5-1 | TGCGCCAGCAGGCCAATACCGTCTTCCTACGAGCAGTACTTC | CASRPIPSSYEQYF
. | TRBD1 | TRBJ2-1 | TRBV11-3 | TGTGCCAGCAATCAAAGGGGGCTGAATGAGCAGTTCTTC | CASNQRGLNEQFF
. | . | TRBJ2-1 | TRBV11-2 | TGTGCCAGCAGCTTAGATTTCAACAATGAGCAGTTCTTC | CASSLDFNNEQFF
. | TRBD1 | TRBJ1-1 | TRBV27 | TGTGCCAGCAGCCCTGGGCTTCACAGGGGGAACACTGAAGCTTTCTTT | CASSPGLHRGNTEAFF
. | . | TRBJ2-1 | TRBV5-4 | TGTGCCAGCACCCCCCTTGGGGGAGCGGATGAGCAGTTCTTC | CASTPLGGADEQFF
. | TRBD2 | TRBJ2-5 | TRBV2 | TGTGCCAGCAGTTCTAGCGGGGGTAAAGAGACCCAGTACTTC | CASSSSGGKETQYF
. | . | TRBJ2-5 | TRBV19 | TGTGCCAGTAGTAATAGCGGAAAGCACCAAGAGACCCAGTACTTC | CASSNSGKHQETQYF
. | . | TRBJ1-6 | TRBV19 | TGTGCCAGTAGTCCAAAGCCGGATTCACCCCTCCACTTT | CASSPKPDSPLHF
few | TRBD2 | TRBJ2-1 | TRBV6-1 | TGTGCCGGAACCAGACTAGCGGGGGGTTCTGAGCAGTTCTTC | CAGTRLAGGSEQFF
. | . | TRBJ2-5 | TRBV5-1 | TGCGCCAGCAGCTCCCAGAGGACCCAGTACTTC | CASSSQRTQYF
. | TRBD2 | TRBJ2-1 | TRBV4-3 | TGCGCCAGCAGCCAGAGCTACTTAGCGGGGTACAATGAGCAGTTCTTC | CASSQSYLAGYNEQFF
few | . | TRBJ1-3 | TRBV10-1 | TGCGCCAGCAGCCCGTCCTCTGGAAACACCATATATTTT | CASSPSSGNTIYF